These 25 T cell receptor beta chains came from one sample sequenced in a study of cytomegalovirus exposure and HLA in healthy donors. Only in-frame clones appear in the TCRdb table, and some are missing; sequencing was by immunoSEQ multiplex PCR. This table holds 110,000 or so clones, about 84% found once. Sequenced input: PBMCs. All receptors derive from a woman aged 25 to 39 in good health and CMV-seronegative.

CDR3 DNA: TGTGCCAGCAGCCTCGGCGGGTTAGGGGGCCAAGAGACCCAGTACTTC. Translating it yields CASSLGGLGGQETQYF. V usage is TRBV11-3 and J usage is TRBJ2-5; a weak D match, TRBD1 (6 bases). The germline V and J ends were trimmed by 5 bases and 1 base, with 17 bases remaining between them. The CDR3 runs 16 residues. The germline V gene has CDR1 SGHNT and CDR2 YENEEA. The complete variable domain, with remaining parts taken from reference TRBV11-3 and TRBJ2-5, reads EAGVVQSPRYKIIEKKQPVAFWCNPISGHNTLYWYLQNLGQGPELLIRYENEEAVDDSQLPKDRFSAERLKGVDSTLKIQPAELGDSAVYLCASSLGGLGGQETQYFGPGTRLLVL.

The chain couples TRBV10-3 to TRBJ1-2; D possibly corresponds to TRBD1 (6 bases). The CDR3 contains 14 residues. CDR1 and CDR2 from the germline V gene are ENHRY and SYGVKD. Trimming took off 7 bases at V and 1 base at J, with 13 bases between the two ends. CDR3 nucleotides: TGTGCCATCAAGGACAGCGGCTATAACTATGGCTACACCTTC. This codes for CAIKDSGYNYGYTF.

This clone has a single count. This rearrangement joins TRBV6-8 to TRBJ2-5; weak D call: TRBD2 (5 bases). Trimming cost V 11 bases and J 2 bases, with 15 bases left between them. Germline-derived CDR1 and CDR2 are MNHGY and SAAAGT. The CDR3 spans 13 residues. Here the CDR3 DNA reads TGTGCCGGAGAACAAGCGGTACAAGAGACCCAGTACTTC. Its protein is CAGEQAVQETQYF.

This chain uses TRBV4-1 with TRBJ1-2, with D possibly matching TRBD1 (6 bases). Trimming left V 1 base short and J 7 bases short, with 13 bases between. The CDR3 loop spans 14 amino acids. Germline V gene lookup returns CDR1 MGHRA and CDR2 YSYEKL. Here the CDR3 DNA reads TGCGCCAGCAGCCAAGTCCGTCAAGGGGGTGGCTACACCTTC. As protein: CASSQVRQGGGYTF.

J is TRBJ1-1 and V is TRBV10-3; D is possibly TRBD1 (5 bases). The germline CDR1 and CDR2 sequences are ENHRY and SYGVKD. V was clipped by 4 bases and J by 0 bases, with 12 bases between them. This CDR3 is 15 amino acids long. In nucleotides, the CDR3 is TGTGCCATCAGTGCGACGGGACTCATGAACACTGAAGCTTTCTTT. Amino acids: CAISATGLMNTEAFF.

This chain connects TRBV5-1 to TRBJ2-3, with D maybe TRBD2 (7 bases). Germline CDR1 reads SGHRS; CDR2 reads YFSETQ. The CDR3 has 15 residues. V lost 2 bases and J 1 base, leaving 11 bases between the germline ends. The CDR3 spells CASSLQGGGTDTQYF. In DNA form, the CDR3 reads TGCGCCAGCAGCTTACAAGGGGGGGGCACAGATACGCAGTATTTT.

This clone was observed once. The V gene is TRBV4-1, the J gene TRBJ1-4, with D tentatively TRBD1 (6 bases). The length of the CDR3 is 12 residues. Trimming cost V 3 bases and J 10 bases, with 9 bases left between them. Germline V CDR1 and CDR2: MGHRA, YSYEKL. The CDR3 loop reads CASSHIQGKLFF. CDR3 DNA: TGCGCCAGCAGCCATATACAGGGAAAACTGTTTTTT.

Comment on this clone: This same CDR3 is encoded by further DNA sequences in the sample. This chain links TRBV5-1 with TRBJ2-1, with 9 bases fitting TRBD1. Germline loops: CDR1 SGHRS, CDR2 YFSETQ. This CDR3 region has 14 residues. V trimming: 2 bases; J trimming: 5 bases; junction bases outside the gene matches: 2. The CDR3 loop is CASSFGTGNNEQFF. DNA of the CDR3: TGCGCCAGCAGCTTTGGGACAGGGAACAATGAGCAGTTCTTC. The full variable domain, completed using reference TRBV5-1 and TRBJ2-1, is KAGVTQTPRYLIKTRGQQVTLSCSPISGHRSVSWYQQTPGQGLQFLFEYFSETQRNKGNFPGRFSGRQFSNSRSEMNVSTLELGDSALYLCASSFGTGNNEQFFGPGTRLTVL.

This sequence joins TRBV7-2 and TRBJ1-5; maybe TRBD1 (6 bases). The V gene lost 5 bases and the J gene lost 5 bases, with 16 bases spanning the gap. This CDR3 comprises 15 residues. The germline CDR1 and CDR2 sequences are SGHTA and FQGNSA. The CDR3 here is CASSRTAQGHQPQHF. Here the CDR3 DNA reads TGTGCCAGCAGCCGCACGGCCCAGGGGCATCAGCCCCAGCATTTT. Full variable domain (rest looked up from reference TRBV7-2 and TRBJ1-5): GAGVSQSPSNKVTEKGKDVELRCDPISGHTALYWYRQSLGQGLEFLIYFQGNSAPDKSGLPSDRFSAERTGGSVSTLTIQRTQQEDSAVYLCASSRTAQGHQPQHFGDGTRLSIL.

J is TRBJ1-6 and V is TRBV5-6; possibly TRBD1 for D (6 bases). The V and J ends lost 4 bases and 9 bases respectively, with 26 bases between them. In germline, CDR1 is SGHDT, CDR2 YYEEEE. The length of the CDR3 is 18 residues. CDR3 DNA sequence: TGTGCCAGCAGCGACGTGGGGGTAGACAGGATCGGTAGTTCACCCCTCCACTTT. Amino acids: CASSDVGVDRIGSSPLHF.

The V and J genes are TRBV7-8 and TRBJ1-3; D gene unclear. The CDR3 contains 13 residues. Germline V gene sequence: CDR1 SGHVS, CDR2 FQNEAQ. Trimming removed 0 bases at V and 4 bases at J, with 4 bases between. Written as DNA, the CDR3 is TGTGCCAGCAGCTTAGCTTCGGGAAACACCATATATTTT. It specifies CASSLASGNTIYF.

This clone has only one observation. The V and J genes are TRBV7-9 and TRBJ1-3; D is uncertain. Trimming pared 1 base from V and 7 bases from J, leaving 17 bases between. The germline V gene has CDR1 SEHNR and CDR2 FQNEAQ (reference sequence). CDR3 length equals 16 residues. CDR3 DNA sequence: TGTGCCAGCAGCTTAGACGCTCGGGCCCGAGGGAACACCATATATTTT. Its translation is CASSLDARARGNTIYF.

The chain recombines TRBV6-5 with TRBJ1-6, with TRBD1 identical over 9 bases. J was trimmed by 10 bases and V by 6 bases; bases with no gene match: 7. Germline CDR1 reads MNHEY; CDR2 reads SVGAGI. The CDR3 length is 14 residues. The chain's CDR3 is CASSGDRARSPLHF. The CDR3 DNA follows: TGTGCCAGCAGCGGGGACAGGGCAAGGTCACCCCTCCACTTT.

This sequence joins TRBV6-1 and TRBJ1-6; D is possibly TRBD1 (5 bases). Germline CDR1 is MNHNS and CDR2 is SASEGT. The CDR3 runs to 12 residues. V lost 10 bases, J lost 6 bases, and 10 bases lay in between. The CDR3 here is CATRGSNSPLHF. The CDR3, as DNA: TGTGCCACAAGGGGATCTAATTCACCCCTCCACTTT.

The V and J genes are TRBV7-2 and TRBJ2-2; 11 nucleotides agree with TRBD2. Trimming at V came to 3 bases and at J to 6 bases, leaving 3 bases not matched to a gene. Germline V CDR1 and CDR2: SGHTA, FQGNSA. CDR3 length: 15 residues. CDR3 amino acids: CASSFSGGVAGELFF. The DNA of the CDR3 is TGTGCCAGCAGCTTTAGCGGGGGGGTAGCCGGGGAGCTGTTTTTT.

This chain joins TRBV19 and TRBJ2-2; 13 nucleotides match TRBD2. Germline CDR1 reads LNHDA; CDR2 reads SQIVND (reference sequence). J gave up 2 bases and V 6 bases, and 12 bases lay outside the gene matches. The CDR3 is 19 amino acids. CDR3 in DNA: TGTGCCAGTAGCCCACAATCGGGACTAGCGGGGAGTAACACCGGGGAGCTGTTTTTT. It encodes CASSPQSGLAGSNTGELFF.

The V gene is TRBV5-1, the J gene TRBJ2-1, with 9 bases lining up with TRBD2. V dropped 8 bases and J dropped 2; count of bases not matched to a gene: 5. CDR1 and CDR2 from the germline V gene are SGHRS and YFSETQ. The CDR3 sequence is 14 residues long. CDR3 DNA sequence: TGCGCCAGTTCAGCGGGGGGAACCTACAATGAGCAGTTCTTC. Residues: CASSAGGTYNEQFF.

The chain carries TRBV5-4 and TRBJ2-3, with D perhaps matching TRBD2 (5 bases). CDR1 is SGHNT and CDR2 is YYREEE in the germline V gene (reference sequence). The V gene lost 0 bases and the J gene lost 4 bases, with 6 bases spanning the gap. The CDR3 loop spans 13 amino acids. This CDR3 reads CASSLGAADTQYF. The CDR3 DNA reads as TGTGCCAGCAGCTTGGGAGCGGCAGATACGCAGTATTTT.

This clone is a singleton in its sample. Written as DNA, the CDR3 is TGTGCCAGCAGCGCGGGGTTGGGAACCGGGGAGCTGTTTTTT. Its translation is CASSAGLGTGELFF. V and J are TRBV9 and TRBJ2-2; maybe TRBD2 (5 bases). Germline CDR1 reads SGDLS; CDR2 reads YYNGEE. The V gene lost 3 bases and the J gene lost 5 bases, with 11 bases spanning the gap. The CDR3 is 14 residues long.

The gene calls are TRBV5-1 and TRBJ2-5, with 9 bases lining up with TRBD1. The ends lost 5 bases at V and 2 bases at J; junction bases unmatched: 7. The CDR3 consists of 15 residues. The V gene's germline CDR1 is SGHRS and CDR2 YFSETQ. CDR3 sequence: CASSYGTGWQETQYF. Here the CDR3 DNA reads TGCGCCAGCAGTTATGGGACAGGGTGGCAAGAGACCCAGTACTTC.

The V call is TRBV7-2, the J call TRBJ2-3; 8 nucleotides align to TRBD2. The germline V gene encodes CDR1 SGHTA and CDR2 FQGNSA. The ends lost 4 bases at V and 0 bases at J; junction bases unmatched: 3. This CDR3 spans 15 amino acids. DNA of the CDR3: TGTGCCAGCAGCTCAAAGCGGGGGAGCACAGATACGCAGTATTTT. Its translation is CASSSKRGSTDTQYF.

V is TRBV4-3 and J is TRBJ2-2, with D perhaps TRBD1 (5 bases). The CDR3 contains 16 residues. Germline CDR1 reads LGHNA; CDR2 reads YSLEER. Trimming removed 1 base from V and 1 base from J, with 10 bases in between. The CDR3 bases are TGCGCCAGCAGCCAAGGCGCCGACAGGAACACCGGGGAGCTGTTTTTT. Protein product: CASSQGADRNTGELFF.

The chain is built from TRBV19 and TRBJ2-5; the D gene is possibly TRBD1 (5 bases). Trimming left V 3 bases short and J 5 bases short, with 10 bases between. Germline lookup yields CDR1 LNHDA and CDR2 SQIVND (reference sequence). There are 13 residues in the CDR3. Written as DNA, the CDR3 is TGTGCCAGTAGTATGGCAGGGTACGAGACCCAGTACTTC. Its translation: CASSMAGYETQYF.

CDR3 coding DNA: TGTGCCAGCAGCCAGGCAATACTTGGGACAGTCTATAATTCACCCCTCCACTTT. Amino acids: CASSQAILGTVYNSPLHF. V gene TRBV14 combines with J gene TRBJ1-6; 7 bases are shared with TRBD1. There are 18 residues in the CDR3. The germline CDR1 and CDR2 sequences are SGHDN and FVKESK. The junction had 11 bases not matched to a gene; V was cut back by 3 bases and J by 3 bases.

Only a few counts were recorded for this clone. The V call is TRBV13, the J call TRBJ2-7, with D tentatively TRBD2 (6 bases). This CDR3 has 15 amino acids. With 5 bases removed from V and 3 bases from J, the gap between germline ends came to 17 bases. Germline loops: CDR1 PRHDT, CDR2 FYEKMQ (reference sequence). CDR3 bases: TGTGCCAGCAGCCCTCCATGGGGGGACCTCTACGAGCAGTACTTC. Translating it yields CASSPPWGDLYEQYF.